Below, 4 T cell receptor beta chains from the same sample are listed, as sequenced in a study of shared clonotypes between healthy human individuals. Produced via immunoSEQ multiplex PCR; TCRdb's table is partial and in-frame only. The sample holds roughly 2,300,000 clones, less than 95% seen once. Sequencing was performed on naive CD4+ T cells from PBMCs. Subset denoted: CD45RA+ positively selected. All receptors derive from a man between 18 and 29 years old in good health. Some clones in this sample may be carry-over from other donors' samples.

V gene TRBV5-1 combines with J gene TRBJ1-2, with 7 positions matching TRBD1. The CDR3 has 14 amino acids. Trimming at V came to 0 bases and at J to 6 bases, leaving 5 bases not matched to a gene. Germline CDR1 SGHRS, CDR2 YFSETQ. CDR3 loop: CASSLGDSWDGYTF. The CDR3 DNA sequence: TGCGCCAGCAGCTTGGGGGACAGTTGGGATGGCTACACCTTC.

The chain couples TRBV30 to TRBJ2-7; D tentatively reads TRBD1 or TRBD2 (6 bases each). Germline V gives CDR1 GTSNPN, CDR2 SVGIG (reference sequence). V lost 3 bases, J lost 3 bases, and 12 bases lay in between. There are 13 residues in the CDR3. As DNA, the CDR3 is TGTGCCTGGAGCGGGGGCAGGAACTACGAGCAGTACTTC. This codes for CAWSGGRNYEQYF.

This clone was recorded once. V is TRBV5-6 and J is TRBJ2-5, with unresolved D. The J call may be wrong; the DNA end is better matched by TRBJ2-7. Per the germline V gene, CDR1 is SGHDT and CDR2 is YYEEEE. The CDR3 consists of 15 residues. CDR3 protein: CASSPGSSRTGEQYF. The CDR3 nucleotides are TGTGCCAGCAGCCCGGGTAGTTCCAGAACGGGCGAGCAGTACTTC.

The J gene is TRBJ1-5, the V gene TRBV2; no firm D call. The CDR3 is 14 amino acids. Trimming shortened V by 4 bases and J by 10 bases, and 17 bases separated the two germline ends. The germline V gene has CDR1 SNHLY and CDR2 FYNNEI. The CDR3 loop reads CASSVEELMQPQHF. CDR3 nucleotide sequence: TGTGCCAGCAGTGTTGAGGAGTTAATGCAACCCCAGCATTTT.